Each of the 17 T cell receptor beta chains below was sequenced from the same sample in a study of T cell repertoires in cytomegalovirus infection. Via MiXCR, TCRdb re-called the reads, giving one row per CDR3 protein. This table holds roughly 500,000 distinct CDR3 sequences, roughly a third found once. These receptors' antigens are unknown. This specimen consisted of cultured PBMCs, obtained from culture after CMV antigen stimulation. The receptors were sampled from a human donor in good health (CMV status not recorded). Some clones in this sample may be carry-over from other donors' samples.

This clonotype appeared many times. The J gene is TRBJ2-1, the V gene TRBV7-8; D may be TRBD1 (5 bases). V was pared by 2 bases and J by 4 bases, with 6 bases between. The CDR3 runs to 13 residues. Germline V gene data show CDR1 as SGHVS and CDR2 as FQNEAQ. CDR3 nucleotide sequence: TGTGCCAGCAGCTTAAGGGGATACAATGAGCAGTTCTTC. Protein sequence: CASSLRGYNEQFF.

The CDR3: CSAREGSVNTEAFF. The CDR3 bases are TGCAGTGCTAGAGAGGGCAGCGTGAACACTGAAGCTTTCTTT. The genes are TRBV20-1 and TRBJ1-1; D uncertain. Germline V gives CDR1 DFQATT, CDR2 SNEGSKA (reference sequence). This CDR3 is built from 14 residues. The V gene lost 0 bases and the J gene lost 0 bases, with 8 bases spanning the gap.

The chain is built from TRBV20-1 and TRBJ2-7; 9 bases are a match to TRBD1. Germline CDR1 is DFQATT and CDR2 is SNEGSKA (reference sequence). This CDR3 has 13 amino acids. J gave up 2 bases and V 5 bases, and 4 bases lay outside the gene matches. The CDR3 here is CSAVGQGPYEQYF. In nucleotides, the CDR3 is TGCAGTGCTGTGGGACAGGGCCCCTACGAGCAGTACTTC.

This clonotype was found a few times. The rearrangement uses TRBV12-3 or TRBV12-4 and TRBJ2-1, with no clear D. V was clipped by 3 bases and J by 6 bases, with 15 bases between them. The CDR3 is 15 residues long. CDR3 in DNA: TGTGCCAGCAGTTTGATGCCTCGCGGCTCCAATGAGCAGTTCTTC. Its protein product is CASSLMPRGSNEQFF.

The V and J genes are TRBV9 and TRBJ2-5; 8 positions agree with TRBD2. Germline V gene data show CDR1 as SGDLS and CDR2 as YYNGEE. CDR3 size: 16 residues. V was pared by 0 bases and J by 0 bases, with 4 bases of the junction left unmatched. CDR3 amino acids: CASSVGNSGDQETQYF. DNA for the CDR3: TGTGCCAGCAGCGTAGGAAATAGCGGGGACCAAGAGACCCAGTACTTC.

The chain links TRBV6-8 to TRBJ1-2; 8 bases agree with TRBD1. This CDR3 contains 18 residues. Germline assignment: CDR1 MNHGY and CDR2 SAAAGT. The V segment lost 5 bases and the J segment 2 bases; nucleotides outside the gene matches: 16. This CDR3 reads CASSLTTGVTGWNYGYTF. The CDR3 DNA follows: TGTGCCAGCAGTCTAACGACAGGGGTTACTGGTTGGAACTATGGCTACACCTTC.

This sequence joins TRBV30 and TRBJ2-3; D not resolved. The CDR3 has 11 amino acids. Trimming pared 5 bases from V and 8 bases from J, leaving 11 bases between. Germline V gives CDR1 GTSNPN, CDR2 SVGIG (reference sequence). CDR3 loop: CAWGRQTTQYF. The CDR3 DNA follows: TGTGCCTGGGGCCGACAAACTACGCAGTATTTT. The variable domain in full, with the rest retrieved from reference TRBV30 and TRBJ2-3, is SQTIHQWPATLVQPVGSPLSLECTVEGTSNPNLYWYRQAAGRGLQLLFYSVGIGQISSEVPQNLSASRPQDRQFILSSKKLLLSDSGFYLCAWGRQTTQYFGPGTRLTVL.

About this clonotype: At one of its ends the junction is not consistent with the germline gene, which may arise from a read error. This chain links TRBV5-1 with TRBJ2-1, with 9 bases lining up with TRBD2. This CDR3 is 15 amino acids long. Germline CDR1 is SGHRS and CDR2 is YFSETQ. The CDR3 DNA reads as TGCGCCATCAGCTTGGGCGCGGGAGGGAACAATGAGCAGTTCTTC. Amino acid sequence: CAISLGAGGNNEQFF.

The chain has TRBV24-1 and TRBJ2-1; 8 bases map to TRBD2. This CDR3 has 18 amino acids. V was pared by 1 base and J by 9 bases, with 16 bases of the junction left unmatched. Germline CDR1 reads KGHDR; CDR2 reads SFDVKD. As DNA, the CDR3 is TGTGCCACCAGTGATTTTCCCCTGTCTAGCGGGCGGAGGGGTGAGCAGTTCTTC. Its translation is CATSDFPLSSGRRGEQFF.

This clonotype showed up many times. The chain links TRBV7-6 to TRBJ2-3, with D possibly called TRBD1 or TRBD2 (6 bases each). This CDR3 is 16 amino acids long. In germline, CDR1 is SGHVS, CDR2 FNYEAQ. The V gene lost 3 bases and the J gene lost 6 bases, with 19 bases spanning the gap. The CDR3 is CASSFKGEALVDTQYF. The CDR3 region has the DNA TGTGCCAGCAGCTTCAAGGGGGAGGCGCTCGTGGATACGCAGTATTTT.

This sequence joins TRBV6-2 or TRBV6-3 and TRBJ1-1; 8 positions match TRBD1. The CDR3 length is 15 residues. The germline V gene encodes CDR1 MNHEY and CDR2 SVGEGT. The junction had 5 bases not matched to a gene; V was cut back by 4 bases and J by 1 base. The chain's CDR3 is CASSFGDRGNTEAFF. The DNA for the CDR3 is TGTGCCAGCAGTTTCGGTGACAGGGGGAACACTGAAGCTTTCTTT.

This rearrangement joins TRBV20-1 to TRBJ1-5; D not certain. V shed 1 base and J shed 7 bases, with 14 bases lying between them. The length of the CDR3 is 14 residues. Germline CDR1 is DFQATT and CDR2 is SNEGSKA (reference sequence). CDR3 sequence (DNA): TGCAGTGCTAGAGGGTCTGCCCTTGGGCAGCCCCAGCATTTT. Amino acid sequence: CSARGSALGQPQHF.

This clonotype appeared many times. This chain links TRBV27 with TRBJ1-2; D may be TRBD1 (6 bases). This CDR3 has 14 residues. V lost 5 bases and J 0 bases, leaving 10 bases between the germline ends. Germline CDR1 MNHEY, CDR2 SMNVEV (reference sequence). The CDR3 region has the DNA TGTGCCAGCAGTCCCCGGACAGCTAACTATGGCTACACCTTC. Translation gives CASSPRTANYGYTF.

The rearrangement links TRBV28 to TRBJ2-3; 9 bases are shared with TRBD2. The CDR3 length is 19 residues. V shed 3 bases and J 1 base; nucleotides not matched to a gene: 14. Germline values: CDR1 MDHEN, CDR2 SYDVKM. CDR3: CASSLPLAGALGGTDTQYF. As DNA, the CDR3 is TGTGCCAGCAGTTTGCCCTTAGCGGGAGCTTTAGGAGGCACAGATACGCAGTATTTT. Full variable domain (outside the CDR3, taken from reference TRBV28 and TRBJ2-3): DVKVTQSSRYLVKRTGEKVFLECVQDMDHENMFWYRQDPGLGLRLIYFSYDVKMKEKGDIPEGYSVSREKKERFSLILESASTNQTSMYLCASSLPLAGALGGTDTQYFGPGTRLTVL.

J is TRBJ1-4 and V is TRBV20-1, with D possibly being TRBD1 (5 bases). V was cut by 5 bases and J by 4 bases, with 11 bases left in between. The V gene's germline CDR1 is DFQATT and CDR2 SNEGSKA (reference sequence). The CDR3 has 13 amino acids. In DNA, the CDR3 is TGCAGTGCTGCCCAGGGTGTTAATGAAAAACTGTTTTTT. Residues: CSAAQGVNEKLFF.

This clonotype was seen a few times. CDR3 loop: CATSRDPGDTQYF. The CDR3 DNA reads as TGTGCCACCAGCAGAGATCCGGGGGATACGCAGTATTTT. The chain has TRBV15 and TRBJ2-3, with D possibly matching TRBD2 (5 bases). The CDR3 has 13 residues. The germline V gene encodes CDR1 LNHNV and CDR2 YYDKDF (reference sequence). Deletions cut 0 bases from V and 6 bases from J, with 7 bases between.

This clonotype came up a few times. The chain couples TRBV28 to TRBJ1-1; maybe TRBD1 (5 bases). V was shortened by 1 base and J by 1 base, with 13 bases between the two germline ends. Germline V gives CDR1 MDHEN, CDR2 SYDVKM. CDR3 size: 16 residues. CDR3 sequence (DNA): TGTGCCAGCAGTTTATACCGGGGGTCAAGGAACACTGAAGCTTTCTTT. It codes for CASSLYRGSRNTEAFF.